This record looks at one T cell receptor beta chain sequence and its context. Its antigen remains unknown. The data originate from a study of shared clonotypes between healthy human individuals. The donor cohort consisted entirely of Caucasian adults residing in Nashville, Tennessee. Overall study results and limits: Non-shared clonotypes had lower generation probabilities than those shared by all four donors. It was only blood that was sampled, and tissue repertoires likely differ.

The CDR3 is 16 residues long. Germline CDR1 reads KGHSH; CDR2 reads LQKENI. Trimming stripped 2 bases from V and 0 bases from J, with 14 bases between. Profiling relied on immunoSEQ multiplex PCR, and the TCRdb table lists in-frame clones only, not all of them. The table includes more than 2 million clones, approximately 94% detected once. The TCR sequence derives from a man aged 18-30 years in good health. Input material: naive CD4+ T cells sorted from blood. Subset in this sample: CD45RA+ positively selected. The chain has TRBV18 and TRBJ2-7, with no clear D. CDR3: CASSPRLGGISYEQYF. The DNA for the CDR3 is TGTGCCAGCTCACCAAGGCTGGGCGGAATCTCCTACGAGCAGTACTTC.